These T cell receptor beta chains were read from a single sample in a study of CD8+ T cells in alopecia areata. Generated by immunoSEQ multiplex PCR, the TCRdb table keeps only in-frame clones and is missing some. Among about 140,000 clones listed, around 50% were seen once. The source was CD4+ T cells sorted from blood, collected at week 0. These receptors originate from a human donor with alopecia areata. The CDR3 runs from the conserved cysteine through the conserved F or W. The order of the fields is J gene, V gene, CDR3 protein.

TRBJ1-1 TRBV7-2 CASSSVNYRDLVNTEAFF
TRBJ2-1 TRBV5-6 CASSLYLNEQFF
TRBJ2-3 TRBV20-1 CRPDTQYF
TRBJ1-5 TRBV30 CAWSHRGDQPQHF
TRBJ2-7 TRBV18 CASSVGGSSYEQYF
TRBJ2-7 TRBV7-9 CASSPYPTGVDEQYF
TRBJ2-2 TRBV5-4 CASSPIPGTAANTGELFF
TRBJ2-7 TRBV5-1 CASRRTSGAYEQYF
TRBJ2-2 TRBV19 CATEQGVKTGELFF
TRBJ2-2 TRBV18 CASSPITGELFF
TRBJ1-2 TRBV30 CAWSTVRSGYTF
TRBJ2-7 TRBV5-1 CASSLSGTGHEQYF
TRBJ2-4 TRBV7-2 CASSSGVAKNIQYF
TRBJ2-6 TRBV30 CAWRSSGANVLTF
TRBJ1-1 TRBV29-1 CSARTGNTEAFF
TRBJ1-2 TRBV7-2 CASSLTLTGGDGYTF
TRBJ2-3 TRBV15 CATSRDRGKPGDTQYF
TRBJ2-7 TRBV5-6 CASSLRSGYGGDEQYF
TRBJ1-1 TRBV27 CASSTRQYTEAFF
TRBJ2-7 TRBV30 CALGMGSYEQYF
TRBJ2-7 TRBV29-1 CSVEGRAGGSYEQYF
TRBJ2-3 TRBV4-2 CASSQEATSGTTDTQYF
TRBJ1-5 TRBV10-3 CAISSGTGGNQPQHF
TRBJ1-2 TRBV30 CAWRKGQGRNYGYTF
TRBJ1-2 TRBV27 CASSQGRGGYTF
TRBJ1-1 TRBV7-2 CASSPMTGLSFF
TRBJ2-1 TRBV10-3 CATATVSSSYNEQFF
TRBJ1-2 TRBV5-4 CASSSPVSTGYTF
TRBJ2-5 TRBV29-1 CSVSKGGWETQYF
TRBJ2-6 TRBV30 CAWSAGLDVLTF
TRBJ1-1 TRBV30 CAWSVPLGRTEAFF
TRBJ2-1 TRBV25-1 CASSETGPSVEFF
TRBJ1-5 TRBV5-6 CASSSSDRLNQPQHF